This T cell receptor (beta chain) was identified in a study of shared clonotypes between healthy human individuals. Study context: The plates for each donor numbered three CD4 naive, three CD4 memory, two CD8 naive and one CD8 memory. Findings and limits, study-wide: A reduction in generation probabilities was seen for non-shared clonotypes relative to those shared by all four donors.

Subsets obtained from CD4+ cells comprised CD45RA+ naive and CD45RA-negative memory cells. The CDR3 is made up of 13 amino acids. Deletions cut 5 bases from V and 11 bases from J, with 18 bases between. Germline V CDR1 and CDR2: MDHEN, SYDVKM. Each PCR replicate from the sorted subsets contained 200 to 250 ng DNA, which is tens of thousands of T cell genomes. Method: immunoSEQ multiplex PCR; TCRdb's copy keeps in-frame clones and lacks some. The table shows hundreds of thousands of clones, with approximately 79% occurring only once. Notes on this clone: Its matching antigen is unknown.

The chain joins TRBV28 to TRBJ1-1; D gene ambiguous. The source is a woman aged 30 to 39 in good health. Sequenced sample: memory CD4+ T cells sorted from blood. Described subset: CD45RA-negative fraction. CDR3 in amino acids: CASSRPGGVAAFF. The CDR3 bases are TGTGCCAGCAGTCGCCCTGGTGGGGTTGCGGCTTTCTTT.